This T cell receptor (beta chain) stems from a study of blood T cell repertoires in COVID-19. Study details: T cells, B-cell-depleted T cells, or PBMCs supplied cDNA or gDNA.

Method: immunoSEQ multiplex PCR; TCRdb's copy keeps in-frame clones and lacks some. The sample yields under 250,000 clones, under 90% seen once. This sequence originates from a woman in her forties or fifties with acute COVID-19. Input material: PBMCs or T cells enriched from blood (not recorded which).

CDR3 loop: CASSIVSFLSSNQPQHF. DNA for the CDR3: TGTGCCAGTAGTATCGTAAGTTTTTTGAGCAGCAATCAGCCCCAGCATTTT. The chain uses TRBV19 and TRBJ1-5; D remains ambiguous. CDR1 and CDR2 from the germline V gene are LNHDA and SQIVND (reference sequence). Trimming removed 3 bases from V and 1 base from J, with 16 bases in between. This CDR3 is 17 amino acids long.